This T cell receptor beta chain was found in a study of shared clonotypes between healthy human individuals. Study-wide points: Generally, naive subsets came out with larger estimated richness than memory subsets.

Trimming removed 4 bases from V and 2 bases from J; junction bases left unmatched: 7. This CDR3 contains 16 residues. Germline V gene sequence: CDR1 SGHRS, CDR2 YFSETQ. With respect to this clone: The antigen is undetermined.

Only in-frame clones appear in the TCRdb table, and some are missing; sequencing was by immunoSEQ multiplex PCR. The sample lists about 870,000 clones; 90% to 95% were seen once. CD8 cells classed as naive were CD45RO-negative and positively selected for CCR7, excluding terminally differentiated effector memory CD45RA+ cells. The study drew all its donors from Caucasian adults living in Nashville, Tennessee. Sequenced material: naive CD8+ T cells sorted from blood. The sequence was collected from a man aged 25 to 40 in good health. This chain connects TRBV5-1 to TRBJ1-3, with 9 bases lining up with TRBD1. CDR3 region: CASSRNRGLTGNTIYF. The CDR3 DNA sequence: TGCGCCAGCAGCAGGAACAGGGGGCTAACTGGAAACACCATATATTTT. The whole variable domain, filled in from reference TRBV5-1 and TRBJ1-3, reads KAGVTQTPRYLIKTRGQQVTLSCSPISGHRSVSWYQQTPGQGLQFLFEYFSETQRNKGNFPGRFSGRQFSNSRSEMNVSTLELGDSALYLCASSRNRGLTGNTIYFGEGSWLTVV.